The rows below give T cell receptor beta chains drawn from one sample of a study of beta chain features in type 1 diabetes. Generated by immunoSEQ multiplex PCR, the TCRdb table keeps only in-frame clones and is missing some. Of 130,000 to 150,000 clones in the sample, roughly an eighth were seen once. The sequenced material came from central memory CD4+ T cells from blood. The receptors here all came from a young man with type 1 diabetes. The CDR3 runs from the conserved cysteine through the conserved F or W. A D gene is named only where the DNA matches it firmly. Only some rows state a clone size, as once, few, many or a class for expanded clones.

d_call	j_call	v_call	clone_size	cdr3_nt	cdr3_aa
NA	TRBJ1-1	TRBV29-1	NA	TGCAGCGTTGATCTGGGGCGGCCACAAGCTTTCTTT	CSVDLGRPQAFF
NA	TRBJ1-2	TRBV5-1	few	TGCGCCAGCAGCAGAAGCCGGGACGCCGTGGCAAACTTC	CASSRSRDAVANF
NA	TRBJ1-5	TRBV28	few	TGTGCCAGCACCCTGGGATGGGATCAGCCCCAGCATTTT	CASTLGWDQPQHF
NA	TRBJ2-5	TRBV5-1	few	TGCGCCAGCAGCTTGGACCCTCTGGGTGGGACCCAGTACTTC	CASSLDPLGGTQYF
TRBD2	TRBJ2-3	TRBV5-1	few	TGCGCCAGCAGCTCTACATGGACTAGCGGGGTAGATACGCAGTATTTT	CASSSTWTSGVDTQYF
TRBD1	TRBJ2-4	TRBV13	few	TGTGCCAGCAGCACTATTGGGACAGGGGGCGCCAAAAACATTCAGTACTTC	CASSTIGTGGAKNIQYF
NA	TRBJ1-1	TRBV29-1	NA	TGCAGCGTTGGGTCCATGAACACTGAAGCTTTCTTT	CSVGSMNTEAFF
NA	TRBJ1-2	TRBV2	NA	TGTGCCAGCAGTCGGGACTCGGAGGGCTACACCTTC	CASSRDSEGYTF
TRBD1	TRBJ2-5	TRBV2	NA	TGTGCCAGCACCGAGGGACAGAAGCAAGAGACCCAGTACTTC	CASTEGQKQETQYF
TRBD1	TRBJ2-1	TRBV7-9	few	TGTGCCAGCAGCTTAACTAACCAGGGGGCACGCAATGAGCAGTTCTTC	CASSLTNQGARNEQFF
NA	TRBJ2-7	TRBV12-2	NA	TGTGCAAGTCGCTCCAAATTAGAAACAGGGGGTTCCTACGAGCAGTACTTC	CASRSKLETGGSYEQYF
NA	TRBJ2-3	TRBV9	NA	TGTGCCAGCAGCTTAGGTCCAGGTAGCACAGATACGCAGTATTTT	CASSLGPGSTDTQYF
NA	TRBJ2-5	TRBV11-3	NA	TGTGCCAGCAGCTTAGGTATAACAAACCAAGAGACCCAGTACTTC	CASSLGITNQETQYF
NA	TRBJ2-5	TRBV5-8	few	TGTGCCAGCTGCCGAGGCGAAGAGACCCAGTACTTC	CASCRGEETQYF
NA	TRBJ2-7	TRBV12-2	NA	TGTGCAAGTCGCTACGGACAGGGCAGTAACTACGAGCAGTACTTC	CASRYGQGSNYEQYF
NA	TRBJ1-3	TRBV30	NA	TGTGCCTGGAGTCCCGGTAGGATTGGAAACACCATATATTTT	CAWSPGRIGNTIYF
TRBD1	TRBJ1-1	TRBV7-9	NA	TGTGCCAGCAGCCCCGGACAGGATGGGGTGAACACTGAAGCTTTCTTT	CASSPGQDGVNTEAFF
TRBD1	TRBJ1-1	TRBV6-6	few	TGTGCCAGCAGTCACCGGGACAGGGCTGAAGCTTTCTTT	CASSHRDRAEAFF
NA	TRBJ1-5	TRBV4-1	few	TGCGCCAGCAGCCAATTGTGGCAGAACGGGTTCGGACAGCCCCAGCATTTT	CASSQLWQNGFGQPQHF
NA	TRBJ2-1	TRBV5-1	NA	TGCGCCAGCAGCTTGGCGGTGAGGCAGGACAATGAGCAGTTCTTC	CASSLAVRQDNEQFF
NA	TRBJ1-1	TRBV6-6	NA	TGTGCCAGCAGTCACAACTTGGGATTGGGACAAACTGAAGCTTTCTTT	CASSHNLGLGQTEAFF
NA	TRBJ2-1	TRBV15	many	TGTGCCACCAGCATTAGGGGGGCGGACAATGAGCAGTTCTTC	CATSIRGADNEQFF
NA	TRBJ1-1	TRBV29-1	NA	TGCAGCGTTTTGCAGGGGTACACTGAAGCTTTCTTT	CSVLQGYTEAFF
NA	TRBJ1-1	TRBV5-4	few	TGTGCCAGCAGCCATTCCGACAGGTTTAACACTGAAGCTTTCTTT	CASSHSDRFNTEAFF
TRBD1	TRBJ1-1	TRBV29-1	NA	TGCAGCGTGGGACCGGGACAGGGGGTAGGCGCTTTCTTT	CSVGPGQGVGAFF
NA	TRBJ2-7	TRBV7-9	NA	TGTGCCAGCAGCTTTTCCGGTGGCGGCTACGAGCAGTACTTC	CASSFSGGGYEQYF
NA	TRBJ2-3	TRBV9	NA	TGTGCCAGCAGCGTAGCTTGGGGGGACACAGATACGCAGTATTTT	CASSVAWGDTDTQYF
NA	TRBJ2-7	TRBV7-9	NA	TGTGCCAGCGGGCGAGAACAGGGAGGGTCTGGCGAGCAGTACTTC	CASGREQGGSGEQYF
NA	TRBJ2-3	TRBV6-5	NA	TGTGCCAGCAGAAATGGGGTAGGCACAGATACGCAGTATTTT	CASRNGVGTDTQYF
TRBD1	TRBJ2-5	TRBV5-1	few	TGCGCCAGCAGCACGGGACAGGGAGGAGAGACCCAGTACTTC	CASSTGQGGETQYF